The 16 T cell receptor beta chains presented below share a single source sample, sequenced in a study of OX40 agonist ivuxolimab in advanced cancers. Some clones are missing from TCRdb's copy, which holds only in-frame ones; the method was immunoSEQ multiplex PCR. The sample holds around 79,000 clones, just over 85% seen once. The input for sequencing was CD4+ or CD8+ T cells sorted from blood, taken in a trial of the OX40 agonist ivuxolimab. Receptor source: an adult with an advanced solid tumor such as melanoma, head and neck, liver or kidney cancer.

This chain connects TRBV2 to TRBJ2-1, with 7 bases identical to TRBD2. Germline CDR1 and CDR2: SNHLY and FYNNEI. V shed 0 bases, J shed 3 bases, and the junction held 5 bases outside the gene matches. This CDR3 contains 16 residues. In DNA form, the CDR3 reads TGTGCCAGCAGTGAAGCGGGGCTAGCGGACTACAATGAGCAGTTCTTC. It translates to CASSEAGLADYNEQFF. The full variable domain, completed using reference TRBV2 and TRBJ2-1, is EPEVTQTPSHQVTQMGQEVILRCVPISNHLYFYWYRQILGQKVEFLVSFYNNEISEKSEIFDDQFSVERPDGSNFTLKIRSTKLEDSAMYFCASSEAGLADYNEQFFGPGTRLTVL.

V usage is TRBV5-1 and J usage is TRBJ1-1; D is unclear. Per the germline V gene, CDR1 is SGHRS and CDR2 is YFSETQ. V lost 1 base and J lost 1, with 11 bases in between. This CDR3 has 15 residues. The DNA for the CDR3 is TGCGCCAGCAGCTTGTATCAGGACGGGAACACTGAAGCTTTCTTT. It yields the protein CASSLYQDGNTEAFF.

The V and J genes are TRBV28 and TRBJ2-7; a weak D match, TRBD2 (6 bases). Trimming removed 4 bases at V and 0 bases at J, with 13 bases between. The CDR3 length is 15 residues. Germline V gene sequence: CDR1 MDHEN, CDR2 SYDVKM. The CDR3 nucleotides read TGTGCCAGCAGTTCACCGGGACTGGTCTCCTACGAGCAGTACTTC. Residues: CASSSPGLVSYEQYF.

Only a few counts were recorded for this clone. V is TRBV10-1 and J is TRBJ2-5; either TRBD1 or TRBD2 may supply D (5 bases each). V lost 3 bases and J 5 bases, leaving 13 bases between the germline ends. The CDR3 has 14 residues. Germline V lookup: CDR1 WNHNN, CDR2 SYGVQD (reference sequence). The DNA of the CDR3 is TGCGCCAGCAGTGACGGACCGGGGCAGGAGACCCAGTACTTC. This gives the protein CASSDGPGQETQYF.

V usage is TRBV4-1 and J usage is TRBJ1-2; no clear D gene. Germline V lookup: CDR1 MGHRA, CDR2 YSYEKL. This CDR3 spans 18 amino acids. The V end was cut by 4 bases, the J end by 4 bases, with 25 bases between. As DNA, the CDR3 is TGCGCCAGCAGCCCCACTCCGGGAGCATTACCCACGGGCTATGGCTACACCTTC. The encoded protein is CASSPTPGALPTGYGYTF.

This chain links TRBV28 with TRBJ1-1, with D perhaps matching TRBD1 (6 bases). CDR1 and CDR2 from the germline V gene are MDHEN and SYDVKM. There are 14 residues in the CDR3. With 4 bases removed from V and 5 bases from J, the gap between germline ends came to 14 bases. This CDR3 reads CASSSHYRETEAFF. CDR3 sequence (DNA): TGTGCCAGCAGTTCTCATTACAGGGAGACTGAAGCTTTCTTT.

The CDR3 region is CASSRGLKLEQFF. Written as DNA, the CDR3 is TGTGCCAGCAGCCGGGGACTTAAATTGGAGCAGTTCTTC. The rearrangement joins TRBV7-8 to TRBJ2-1; D perhaps matches TRBD2 (6 bases). Deletions cut 5 bases from V and 10 bases from J, with 15 bases between. Germline CDR1 and CDR2: SGHVS and FQNEAQ. The CDR3 consists of 13 residues. Filled out from reference TRBV7-8 and TRBJ2-1, the complete variable domain reads GAGVSQSPRYKVAKRGQDVALRCDPISGHVSLFWYQQALGQGPEFLTYFQNEAQLDKSGLPSDRFFAERPEGSVSTLKIQRTQQEDSAVYLCASSRGLKLEQFFGPGTRLTVL.

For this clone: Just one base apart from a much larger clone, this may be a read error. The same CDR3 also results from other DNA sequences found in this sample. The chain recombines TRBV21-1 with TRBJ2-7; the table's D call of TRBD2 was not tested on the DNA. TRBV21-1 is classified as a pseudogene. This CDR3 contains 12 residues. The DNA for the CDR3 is TGTGCCAGTAGCGTTAGCGGTTACGAGCAGTACTTC. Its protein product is CASSVSGYEQYF.

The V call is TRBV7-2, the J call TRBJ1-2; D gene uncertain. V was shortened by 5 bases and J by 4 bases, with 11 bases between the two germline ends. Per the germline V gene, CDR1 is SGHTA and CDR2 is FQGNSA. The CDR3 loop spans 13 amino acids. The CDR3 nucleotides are TGTGCCAGCAGCCCAAGACTCCTCTATGGCTACACCTTC. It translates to CASSPRLLYGYTF.

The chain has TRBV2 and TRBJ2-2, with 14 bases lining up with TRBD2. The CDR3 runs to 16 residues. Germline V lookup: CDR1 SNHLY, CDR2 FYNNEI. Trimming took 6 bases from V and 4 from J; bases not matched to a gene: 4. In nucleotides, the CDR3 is TGTGCCAGCAGCATGACTAGCGGGAGGGGCACCGGGGAGCTGTTTTTT. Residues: CASSMTSGRGTGELFF.

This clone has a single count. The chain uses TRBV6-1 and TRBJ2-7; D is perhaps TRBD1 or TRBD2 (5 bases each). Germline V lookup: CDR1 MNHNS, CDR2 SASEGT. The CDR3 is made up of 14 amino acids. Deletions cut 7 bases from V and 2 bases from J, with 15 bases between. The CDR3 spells CASNTRDGAYEQYF. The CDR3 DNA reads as TGTGCCAGCAACACCCGGGACGGAGCCTACGAGCAGTACTTC.

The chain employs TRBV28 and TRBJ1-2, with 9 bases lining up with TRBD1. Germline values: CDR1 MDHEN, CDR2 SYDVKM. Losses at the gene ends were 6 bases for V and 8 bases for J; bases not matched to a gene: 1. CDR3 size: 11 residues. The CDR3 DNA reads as TGTGCCAGCAGGACAGGGGGAGGCTACACCTTC. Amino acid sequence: CASRTGGGYTF.

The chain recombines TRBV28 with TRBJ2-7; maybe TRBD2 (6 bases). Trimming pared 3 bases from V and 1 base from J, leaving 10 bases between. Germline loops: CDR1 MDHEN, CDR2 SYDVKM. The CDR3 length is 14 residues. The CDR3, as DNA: TGTGCCAGCAGTTTCGCCGGGGGATCCTACGAGCAGTACTTC. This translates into CASSFAGGSYEQYF.

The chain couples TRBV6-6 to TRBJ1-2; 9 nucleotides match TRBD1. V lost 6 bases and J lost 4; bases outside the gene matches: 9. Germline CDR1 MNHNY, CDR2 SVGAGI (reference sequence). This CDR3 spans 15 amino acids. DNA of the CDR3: TGTGCCAGCAGCCCGAAACAGGGGGCGGGCTATGGCTACACCTTC. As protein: CASSPKQGAGYGYTF.

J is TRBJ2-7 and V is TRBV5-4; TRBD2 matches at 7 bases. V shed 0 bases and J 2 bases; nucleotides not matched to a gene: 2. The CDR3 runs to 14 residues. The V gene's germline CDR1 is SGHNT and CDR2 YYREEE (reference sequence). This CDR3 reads CASSLEGTTYEQYF. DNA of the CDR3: TGTGCCAGCAGCTTGGAAGGGACTACCTACGAGCAGTACTTC. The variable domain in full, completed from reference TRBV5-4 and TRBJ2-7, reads ETGVTQSPTHLIKTRGQQVTLRCSSQSGHNTVSWYQQALGQGPQFIFQYYREEENGRGNFPPRFSGLQFPNYSSELNVNALELDDSALYLCASSLEGTTYEQYFGPGTRLTVT.

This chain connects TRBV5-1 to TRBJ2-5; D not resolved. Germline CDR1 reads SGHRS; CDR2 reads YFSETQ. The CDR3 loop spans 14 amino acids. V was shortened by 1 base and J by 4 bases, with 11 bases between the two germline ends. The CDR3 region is CASSLLHPPETQYF. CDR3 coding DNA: TGCGCCAGCAGCTTGTTACACCCCCCAGAGACCCAGTACTTC.